This entry concerns a single T cell receptor beta chain. The CDR3 totals 17 residues. Germline CDR1 reads SNHLY; CDR2 reads FYNNEI. The ends lost 1 base at V and 9 bases at J; junction bases unmatched: 14. The repertoire was sequenced with immunoSEQ multiplex PCR; TCRdb's copy has only in-frame clones and lacks some. In the table there are approximately 28,000 clones, roughly nine tenths of which are singletons. This sample stems from a study of T cell changes during pregnancy in multiple sclerosis. The sequencing used CD8+ T cells from peripheral blood mononuclear cells, collected in the second trimester of pregnancy. V and J are TRBV2 and TRBJ1-5; 8 positions match TRBD1. The receptor was isolated from a female donor with multiple sclerosis, enrolled in a pregnancy study. CDR3 residues: CASSEEYDRGLFAPQHF. The CDR3 DNA follows: TGTGCCAGCAGTGAAGAGTATGACAGGGGCCTATTTGCGCCCCAGCATTTT.